A selection of T cell receptor beta chains follows, all from one sample in a study of T cell responses to AZD1222 COVID-19 vaccine. The repertoire was sequenced with immunoSEQ multiplex PCR; TCRdb's copy has only in-frame clones and lacks some. The table lists 85,000 to 110,000 clones, 80% to 90% of them singletons, with 20% in the top ten. The source was peripheral blood, collected on day 0 of AZD1222 vaccination. All receptors come from an adult in good health. Each CDR3 is given with its conserved first and last residue.

j_call | v_call | cdr3_aa
TRBJ2-1 | TRBV7-2 | CASRGTSGYNEQFF
TRBJ2-1 | TRBV9 | CASSALAGAADEQFF
TRBJ1-5 | TRBV2 | CASSEIGGGQPQHF
TRBJ2-7 | TRBV7-2 | CASSPLAGTSYEQYF
TRBJ2-7 | TRBV25-1 | CASSEQRAGYEQYF
TRBJ2-5 | TRBV24-1 | CATSEGGETQYF
TRBJ2-5 | TRBV20-1 | CSAQWTETQYF
TRBJ1-2 | TRBV18 | CASSGTGADGYTF
TRBJ1-1 | TRBV18 | CASSPIGSTEAFF
TRBJ1-5 | TRBV29-1 | CSVEEDRYQPQHF
TRBJ2-1 | TRBV30 | CAWSVRGLRGVNEQFF
TRBJ2-1 | TRBV10-2 | CASSETGIPTYNEQFF
TRBJ2-7 | TRBV19 | CASSIPGSRSYEQYF
TRBJ2-4 | TRBV7-6 | CASSPRRRPAIVKNIQYF
TRBJ2-1 | TRBV6-1 | CASSEVSGGALDEQFF
TRBJ1-2 | TRBV9 | CASSSPTGGRGYTF
TRBJ1-2 | TRBV6-5 | CASSYKVNYGYTF
TRBJ1-5 | TRBV12-3/TRBV12-4 | CASSRGGNQPQHF
TRBJ2-1 | TRBV3-1/TRBV3-2 | CASSQTSGSYNEQFF
TRBJ1-4 | TRBV5-4 | CASSQQGREKLFF
TRBJ2-3 | TRBV6-1 | CASSEGVRSEGTDTQYF
TRBJ1-3 | TRBV28 | CASSSAAAGAGGNTIYF
TRBJ1-2 | TRBV6-1 | CASSEGTGVYGYTF
TRBJ2-3 | TRBV7-3 | CASSMGLAGDTQYF
TRBJ2-7 | TRBV2 | CASNLIADEQYF
TRBJ2-4 | TRBV5-5 | CASSHDRGLNEAKNIQYF
TRBJ2-2 | TRBV6-5 | CASSLAGGPSRELFF
TRBJ1-5 | TRBV27 | CASSRTGHQPQHF
TRBJ1-3 | TRBV3-1/TRBV3-2 | CASSQDYGGSSGNTIYF
TRBJ2-2 | TRBV18 | CASSPPNRAKNTGELFF
TRBJ2-7 | TRBV6-5 | CASRKESSYEQYF
TRBJ2-5 | TRBV7-2 | CASSSRWGETQYF
TRBJ1-4 | TRBV10-1 | CASSESGSNEKLFF
TRBJ2-7 | TRBV24-1 | CATSGGLGEQYF
TRBJ1-2 | TRBV7-6 | CASSPGPVNYGYTF
TRBJ1-1 | TRBV27 | CASSFTGYAGEAFF
TRBJ2-1 | TRBV4-3 | CASSQEGPLTGDSSYNEQFF
TRBJ2-7 | TRBV6-2/TRBV6-3 | CASSPEPYEQYF
TRBJ1-1 | TRBV30 | CAWSVGWGRSTEAFF
TRBJ1-2 | TRBV5-6 | CASSIDRGPNYGYTF
TRBJ2-5 | TRBV13 | CASSLDGQRAGTQYF
TRBJ2-7 | TRBV7-2 | CASSLVVEVSYEQYF
TRBJ2-7 | TRBV5-8 | CASSGGQGASSYEQYF
TRBJ1-1 | TRBV6-5 | CASNVQGNTEAFF
TRBJ2-4 | TRBV2 | CASKDPRNIQYF
TRBJ2-3 | TRBV27 | CASSPGRAGGFTDTQYF
TRBJ2-6 | TRBV6-1 | CASSARQGGSGANVLTF
TRBJ2-7 | TRBV5-6 | CASSLYDEQYF
TRBJ2-7 | TRBV13 | CASGRSDYYEQYF
TRBJ1-2 | TRBV7-9 | CASSLDRVDGYTF
TRBJ1-6 | TRBV27 | CASSIGGNLLSSPLHF
TRBJ1-1 | TRBV7-9 | CASSLAADRGRSFF
TRBJ1-5 | TRBV12-5 | CASGFGDRSQPQHF
TRBJ2-5 | TRBV6-2/TRBV6-3 | CASSDDTETQYF
TRBJ2-7 | TRBV14 | CASSQKRSRLLAGSYEQYF